Here is one TCR beta chain with its context. Using immunoSEQ multiplex PCR, the repertoire was profiled, and TCRdb retains in-frame clones only, with some absent. This table holds about 82,000 clones, 75% to 90% found once. This CDR3 contains 16 residues. With 0 bases clipped from V and 10 bases from J, the junction kept 11 bases outside the gene matches. The germline V gene encodes CDR1 SGHNT and CDR2 YYREEE (reference sequence). This sample is drawn from a study of blood T cell repertoires in COVID-19. Study overall: COVID-19 samples from acute and convalescent phases originated in the United States, Italy and Spain. The cDNA or gDNA used as material had been derived from T cells, B-cell-depleted T cells, or PBMCs.

The chain recombines TRBV5-4 with TRBJ2-1; 9 positions agree with TRBD2. The TCR sequence derives from a woman in her 40s with active or convalescent COVID-19. Sample: peripheral blood. In DNA, the CDR3 is TGTGCCAGCAGCTTGGGGGGATTAGCGGGAGTTTTGGAGCAGTTCTTC. Amino acids: CASSLGGLAGVLEQFF.